This T cell receptor beta chain was recorded in a study of technical replicates of blood from four donors (dated by TCRdb to 2016 to 2017). As to this clone: The target of this receptor is not known. Base qualities are not provided; no much larger clone lies one nucleotide away.

Library method: the immunoSEQ multiplex PCR assay. What TCRdb holds here is the immuneACCESS table cut down to in-frame rearrangements. Part of the clones is not present; checked against another copy, under half of the missing clones reflect an unresolved V gene, and the others are unexplained. The sample table shows 91,000 or so clones, and about 95% are seen once. The ten largest make up about 0.3% of the sample. Between the V and J ends, shortened by 4 bases and 6 bases respectively, the junction contains 19 bases. The CDR3 goes from the cysteine to the phenylalanine over 15 residues. Just CDR3 DNA is preserved here, 45 bases in frame from base 1. Taken from the germline V gene, the CDR1 and CDR2 loops are SGHTA and FQGNSA.

The chain links TRBV7-2 with TRBJ2-7; TRBD2 is a weak D gene call, 5 bases matching. The TCR sequence derives from a human donor in good health. The specimen sequenced was T cells isolated from PBMCs. The nucleotide sequence reads TGTGCCAGCAGCTCCTTGAACGGGATGATGGGCGAGCAGTACTTC. This codes for CASSSLNGMMGEQYF.